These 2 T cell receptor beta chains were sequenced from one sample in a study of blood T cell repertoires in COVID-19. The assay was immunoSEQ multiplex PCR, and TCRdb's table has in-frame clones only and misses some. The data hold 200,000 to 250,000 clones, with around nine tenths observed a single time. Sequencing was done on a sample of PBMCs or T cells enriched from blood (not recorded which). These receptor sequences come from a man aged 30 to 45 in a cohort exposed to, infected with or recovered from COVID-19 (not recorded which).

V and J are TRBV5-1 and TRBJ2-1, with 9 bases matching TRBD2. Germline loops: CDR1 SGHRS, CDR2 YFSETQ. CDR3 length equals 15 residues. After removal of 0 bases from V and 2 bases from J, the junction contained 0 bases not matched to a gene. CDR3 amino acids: CASSLGLAAYNEQFF. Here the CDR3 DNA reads TGCGCCAGCAGCTTGGGACTAGCGGCCTACAATGAGCAGTTCTTC.

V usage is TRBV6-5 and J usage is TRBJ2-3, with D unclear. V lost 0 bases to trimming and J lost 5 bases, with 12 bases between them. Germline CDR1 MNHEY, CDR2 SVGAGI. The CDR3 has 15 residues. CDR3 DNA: TGTGCCAGCAGTTACTCAAGGCTAGTTGAAGATACGCAGTATTTT. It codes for CASSYSRLVEDTQYF.